Listed here are 29 T cell receptor beta chains from one sample, sequenced in a study of T cells in Graves' hyperthyroidism and ophthalmopathy. TCR beta CDR3 regions were amplified from RNA transcripts. Primed by the HTBI set, a first-round RT-PCR was run on the TCR CDR3. TCRdb re-analysed the multiplex PCR reads in MiXCR, keeping a single row per CDR3 protein. The data show hundreds of thousands of distinct CDR3 sequences, 25% seen once. The sample taken for sequencing was blood. Receptors were obtained from a man aged 50-59 years with Graves' hyperthyroidism.

This clonotype was observed many times. This chain connects TRBV18 to TRBJ1-5; D is ambiguous. The germline CDR1 and CDR2 sequences are KGHSH and LQKENI. V lost 4 bases and J lost 3, with 13 bases in between. CDR3 length equals 15 residues. CDR3 residues: CASSRRRYDNQPQHF. The DNA of the CDR3 is TGTGCCAGCTCACGGAGGAGGTATGACAATCAGCCCCAGCATTTT.

This chain joins TRBV5-1 and TRBJ2-1, with 8 bases lining up with TRBD2. The CDR3 consists of 13 residues. With 4 bases clipped from V and 7 bases from J, the junction kept 4 bases outside the gene matches. Germline CDR1 reads SGHRS; CDR2 reads YFSETQ. CDR3 protein: CASSRTSQNEQFF. The CDR3 DNA reads as TGCGCCAGCAGCCGGACTAGCCAGAATGAGCAGTTCTTC.

This clonotype has ten or more counts. The V gene is TRBV27, the J gene TRBJ2-3; D may match TRBD1 or TRBD2 (5 bases each). CDR3 length equals 15 residues. Trimming took off 5 bases at V and 1 base at J, with 13 bases between the two ends. Germline assignment: CDR1 MNHEY and CDR2 SMNVEV (reference sequence). The CDR3 DNA sequence: TGTGCCAGCAGTCCCGGGGCATTCGGCACAGATACGCAGTATTTT. Its protein product is CASSPGAFGTDTQYF.

The V call is TRBV29-1, the J call TRBJ1-1; 8 bases are a match to TRBD1. In germline, CDR1 is SQVTM, CDR2 ANQGSEA. The CDR3 is 10 residues long. V was clipped by 6 bases and J by 8 bases; unmatched bases: 2. This CDR3 reads CSVHRGEAFF. In DNA, the CDR3 is TGCAGCGTCCACAGGGGGGAAGCTTTCTTT.

This clonotype came up many times. This chain uses TRBV7-2 with TRBJ2-1, with D perhaps given as TRBD1 or TRBD2 (5 bases each). The CDR3 is 15 amino acids. Germline CDR1 reads SGHTA; CDR2 reads FQGNSA. Trimming took off 5 bases at V and 10 bases at J, with 21 bases between the two ends. In nucleotides, the CDR3 is TGTGCCAGCAGCGCGCGGACTGGCGCAAGGGGCGAGCAGTTCTTC. Protein: CASSARTGARGEQFF. Full variable domain (outside the CDR3, taken from reference TRBV7-2 and TRBJ2-1): GAGVSQSPSNKVTEKGKDVELRCDPISGHTALYWYRQSLGQGLEFLIYFQGNSAPDKSGLPSDRFSAERTGGSVSTLTIQRTQQEDSAVYLCASSARTGARGEQFFGPGTRLTVL.

This clonotype was seen a handful of times. The chain combines TRBV6-5 with TRBJ1-1, with D uncertain. CDR1 and CDR2 (germline): MNHEY, SVGAGI. V lost 4 bases and J lost 1, with 7 bases in between. The CDR3 covers 13 residues. CDR3 in DNA: TGTGCCAGCAGTTCTCCGGCGAACACTGAAGCTTTCTTT. It yields the protein CASSSPANTEAFF.

This clonotype has ten or more counts. The chain has TRBV28 and TRBJ2-5, with no clear D. The CDR3 has 12 amino acids. V was cut by 6 bases and J by 2 bases, with 7 bases left in between. Germline CDR1 MDHEN, CDR2 SYDVKM. CDR3 sequence (DNA): TGTGCCAGCAGACAAGCACAAGAGACCCAGTACTTC. This sequence encodes CASRQAQETQYF.

This clonotype was recorded many times. This chain links TRBV28 with TRBJ2-5, with TRBD1 identical over 7 bases. V was clipped by 7 bases and J by 1 base; unmatched bases: 9. Per the germline V gene, CDR1 is MDHEN and CDR2 is SYDVKM. The CDR3 spans 15 residues. This CDR3 is CASNPSGQRQETQYF. CDR3 in DNA: TGTGCCAGCAACCCCTCGGGACAGCGCCAAGAGACCCAGTACTTC. Together with reference TRBV28 and TRBJ2-5, the CDR3 gives the full variable domain: DVKVTQSSRYLVKRTGEKVFLECVQDMDHENMFWYRQDPGLGLRLIYFSYDVKMKEKGDIPEGYSVSREKKERFSLILESASTNQTSMYLCASNPSGQRQETQYFGPGTRLLVL.

V and J are TRBV29-1 and TRBJ2-5; 8 bases are shared with TRBD1. CDR1 is SQVTM, CDR2 ANQGSEA, per germline. V lost 3 bases, J lost 8 bases, and 8 bases stayed unmatched. CDR3 length: 13 residues. The CDR3 loop reads CSVEPGQGGTQYF. The CDR3 nucleotides read TGCAGCGTTGAGCCTGGACAGGGAGGAACCCAGTACTTC.

This clonotype was observed a handful of times. CDR3: CASSATLDYEQYF. In DNA, the CDR3 is TGTGCCAGCAGCGCAACGCTAGACTACGAGCAGTACTTC. This chain links TRBV7-3 with TRBJ2-7, with D unresolved. The V gene's germline CDR1 is SGHTA and CDR2 FQGTGA. The V gene lost 5 bases and the J gene lost 3 bases, with 11 bases spanning the gap. The CDR3 contains 13 residues.

The chain couples TRBV18 to TRBJ2-5; 7 bases match TRBD1. There are 14 residues in the CDR3. Germline CDR1 is KGHSH and CDR2 is LQKENI. V was pared by 6 bases and J by 2 bases, with 6 bases of the junction left unmatched. The CDR3 reads CASSPRDRQETQYF. CDR3 coding DNA: TGTGCCAGCTCTCCCAGGGACAGACAAGAGACCCAGTACTTC.

There are many counts of this clonotype. The chain uses TRBV28 and TRBJ2-7; no firm D call. CDR1 MDHEN and CDR2 SYDVKM come from the germline V gene. Trimming removed 8 bases from V and 6 bases from J, with 5 bases in between. CDR3 length equals 9 residues. Written as DNA, the CDR3 is TGTGCCAGCGGGTCCGAGCAGTACTTC. Translating gives CASGSEQYF.

In its sample, this clonotype was seen many times. The CDR3 protein is CASSLGGNAPYEQYF. CDR3 DNA: TGTGCCAGCAGCTTAGGCGGGAACGCTCCCTACGAGCAGTACTTC. The chain recombines TRBV7-6 with TRBJ2-7, with D perhaps matching TRBD2 (6 bases). Deletions cut 1 base from V and 2 bases from J, with 12 bases between. The CDR3 length is 15 residues. The germline CDR1 and CDR2 sequences are SGHVS and FNYEAQ.

The chain couples TRBV19 to TRBJ1-1, with 7 bases aligning to TRBD1. V gave up 6 bases and J gave up 4 bases; unmatched junction bases: 11. In germline, CDR1 is LNHDA, CDR2 SQIVND (reference sequence). The length of the CDR3 is 15 residues. DNA for the CDR3: TGTGCCAGTAGCCAACGACAGGGAGGCATCACTGAAGCTTTCTTT. Translated: CASSQRQGGITEAFF.

This clonotype was picked up a small number of times. The V call is TRBV12-5, the J call TRBJ2-5, with D perhaps given as TRBD1 or TRBD2 (5 bases each). The V gene lost 2 bases and the J gene lost 0 bases, with 16 bases spanning the gap. The CDR3 runs to 17 residues. Germline V gives CDR1 LGHNT, CDR2 FRNRAP. This CDR3 reads CASGLNPPGRDQETQYF. The DNA of the CDR3 is TGTGCTAGTGGTTTGAATCCGCCGGGACGTGACCAAGAGACCCAGTACTTC.

This clonotype was found many times. The gene calls are TRBV10-3 and TRBJ2-5; tentatively, D is TRBD2 (5 bases). V lost 11 bases and J lost 4, with 17 bases in between. Germline V gene sequence: CDR1 ENHRY, CDR2 SYGVKD. CDR3 length equals 13 residues. The DNA of the CDR3 is TGTGCCGCTCGCACTGGACGGGGAGAGACCCAGTACTTC. Translation: CAARTGRGETQYF.

This sequence joins TRBV7-2 and TRBJ1-4; no firm D call. The CDR3 spans 15 residues. V lost 5 bases and J lost 0, with 10 bases in between. CDR1 is SGHTA and CDR2 is FQGNSA in the germline V gene. The CDR3 DNA reads TGTGCCAGCAGCCCTAGACCTTCAACTAATGAAAAACTGTTTTTT. Translation: CASSPRPSTNEKLFF.

There are many counts of this clonotype. V and J are TRBV3-1 and TRBJ2-7; the D gene could be TRBD1 or TRBD2 (5 bases each). Germline V gives CDR1 LGHDT, CDR2 YNNKEL (reference sequence). CDR3 length equals 13 residues. V lost 4 bases, J lost 0 bases, and 7 bases lay in between. The DNA for the CDR3 is TGTGCCAGCAGCCGGGGGACCTCCTACGAGCAGTACTTC. It is translated as CASSRGTSYEQYF.

The V call is TRBV10-3, the J call TRBJ2-1; 16 positions agree with TRBD2. Germline V gene lookup returns CDR1 ENHRY and CDR2 SYGVKD. The junction had 7 bases not matched to a gene; V was cut back by 6 bases and J by 2 bases. The CDR3 covers 18 residues. The CDR3 sequence is CAIRGLAGGPGTYNEQFF. The CDR3 DNA reads as TGTGCCATCAGGGGACTAGCGGGAGGGCCTGGGACCTACAATGAGCAGTTCTTC.

The chain combines TRBV27 with TRBJ1-5; D may be TRBD1 (5 bases). The germline CDR1 and CDR2 sequences are MNHEY and SMNVEV (reference sequence). Deletions cut 6 bases from V and 14 bases from J, with 20 bases between. This CDR3 is 13 amino acids long. The CDR3 loop reads CASSQRPGASKHF. The CDR3 nucleotides are TGTGCCAGCAGCCAGAGGCCCGGGGCCAGCAAGCATTTT.

This chain connects TRBV20-1 to TRBJ2-1; D may match TRBD1 or TRBD2 (5 bases each). Germline V gene lookup returns CDR1 DFQATT and CDR2 SNEGSKA (reference sequence). The V gene lost 6 bases and the J gene lost 0 bases, with 18 bases spanning the gap. CDR3 length: 16 residues. In DNA form, the CDR3 reads TGCAGTGCAAGGCCGGGACGCAGGAGCTCCTACAATGAGCAGTTCTTC. Its translation is CSARPGRRSSYNEQFF.

J is TRBJ1-4 and V is TRBV19; possible D gene TRBD1, 6 bases. CDR1 LNHDA and CDR2 SQIVND come from the germline V gene (reference sequence). CDR3 length equals 15 residues. V lost 6 bases and J lost 6, with 17 bases in between. The CDR3 nucleotides read TGTGCCAGTAGGCCTCTCGGGGGCCCCGATGAAAAACTGTTTTTT. Protein product: CASRPLGGPDEKLFF.

The chain is built from TRBV3-1 and TRBJ2-7; D is uncertain. The germline V and J ends were trimmed by 8 bases and 4 bases, with 9 bases remaining between them. This CDR3 region has 11 residues. The germline CDR1 and CDR2 sequences are LGHDT and YNNKEL (reference sequence). The DNA of the CDR3 is TGTGCCAGCGGACGTGGTTACGAGCAGTACTTC. As protein: CASGRGYEQYF.

A few counts support this clonotype. The J gene is TRBJ2-7, the V gene TRBV3-1; 8 bases are a match to TRBD2. V lost 4 bases, J lost 2 bases, and 7 bases stayed unmatched. Per germline, CDR1 LGHDT and CDR2 YNNKEL (reference sequence). The CDR3 runs to 15 residues. The CDR3 DNA sequence: TGTGCCAGCAGCCTTACCGGGACTAGAGCCTACGAGCAGTACTTC. Translating gives CASSLTGTRAYEQYF.

This clonotype was seen ten or more times. This sequence joins TRBV12-3 or TRBV12-4 and TRBJ2-5; D remains unclear. With 4 bases removed from V and 7 bases from J, the gap between germline ends came to 16 bases. CDR3 size: 14 residues. This CDR3 reads CASSYSLSPGTQYF. The CDR3 DNA sequence: TGTGCCAGCAGTTACTCCCTGTCCCCGGGGACCCAGTACTTC.

The chain carries TRBV3-1 and TRBJ2-3; tentative D call: TRBD2 (5 bases). Germline CDR1 reads LGHDT; CDR2 reads YNNKEL (reference sequence). This CDR3 has 18 residues. The ends were cut back, 0 bases at V and 1 base at J, with 17 bases in the middle. The CDR3 loop is CASSQDPASSVGTDTQYF. For the CDR3, the DNA is TGTGCCAGCAGCCAAGATCCGGCTAGCTCGGTGGGCACAGATACGCAGTATTTT.

This clonotype was recorded a few times. This sequence joins TRBV5-1 and TRBJ2-1; TRBD2 agrees at 9 bases. The J segment lost 3 bases and the V segment lost 0 bases, leaving 4 bases of the junction unmatched. CDR3 size: 16 residues. Germline V gene sequence: CDR1 SGHRS, CDR2 YFSETQ. CDR3 sequence: CASSLAPSGVYNEQFF. The CDR3 region has the DNA TGCGCCAGCAGCTTGGCCCCTAGCGGGGTCTACAATGAGCAGTTCTTC.

This clonotype was detected a few times. The chain joins TRBV5-1 to TRBJ2-3, with 7 bases lining up with TRBD1. The V and J ends lost 8 bases and 2 bases, in that order; junction bases with no gene match: 8. Per the germline V gene, CDR1 is SGHRS and CDR2 is YFSETQ. The CDR3 runs to 14 residues. For the CDR3, the DNA is TGCGCCAGTCAACGGACAGGAGACACAGATACGCAGTATTTT. It yields the protein CASQRTGDTDTQYF. Complete variable domain (other parts from reference TRBV5-1 and TRBJ2-3): KAGVTQTPRYLIKTRGQQVTLSCSPISGHRSVSWYQQTPGQGLQFLFEYFSETQRNKGNFPGRFSGRQFSNSRSEMNVSTLELGDSALYLCASQRTGDTDTQYFGPGTRLTVL.

The table lists this clonotype with many counts. The V gene is TRBV18, the J gene TRBJ2-1; possible D gene TRBD1, 6 bases. Trimming cost V 4 bases and J 5 bases, with 12 bases left between them. The CDR3 contains 14 residues. Germline V gives CDR1 KGHSH, CDR2 LQKENI. CDR3 coding DNA: TGTGCCAGCTCACACAAGACAGGAGACAATGAGCAGTTCTTC. Its protein is CASSHKTGDNEQFF. The full variable domain, rest sourced from reference TRBV18 and TRBJ2-1, is NAGVMQNPRHLVRRRGQEARLRCSPMKGHSHVYWYRQLPEEGLKFMVYLQKENIIDESGMPKERFSAEFPKEGPSILRIQQVVRGDSAAYFCASSHKTGDNEQFFGPGTRLTVL.